One and the same sample provided the 4 T cell receptor beta chains below, sequenced in a study of T cell repertoires in cytomegalovirus infection (dated by TCRdb to 2018 to 2020). Explained via the paper, the treatment or condition label denotes: in vitro stimulation with specific CMV peptide epitopes to enrich CMV-specific T cells. The antigens these receptors bind are not known. Reads for this sample came from an Illumina HiSeq 1500. TCRdb reprocessed the public reads (quality trimming at Q25 with fastp, clone calling with MiXCR) and kept in-frame beta chains. Rows with a matching CDR3 protein are joined into one entry that keeps the most common DNA and genes. This sample comprises approximately 910,000 distinct CDR3 sequences, roughly 30% of them detected only once. The biggest ten clones account for 10% to 15% of the sample. Sequencing was performed on cultured CD8+ T cells from PBMCs, taken from culture after CMV antigen stimulation. The origin of the receptors is a human donor in good health (CMV status not recorded). Some clones in this sample may be carry-over from other donors' samples.

In DNA, the CDR3 is TGTGCCAGCAGTACCGGGACAGGGGGTCGCGAGACCCAGTACTTC. Translation gives CASSTGTGGRETQYF. The J gene is TRBJ2-5, the V gene TRBV12-3 or TRBV12-4; TRBD1 agrees at 11 bases. V was pared by 5 bases and J by 5 bases, with 7 bases of the junction left unmatched. CDR3 length: 15 residues.

This clonotype was counted many times. The J gene is TRBJ2-7, the V gene TRBV7-2, with D possibly TRBD1 on 6 matching bases. This CDR3 is built from 14 residues. Germline V lookup: CDR1 SGHTA, CDR2 FQGNSA. V lost 3 bases to trimming and J lost 4 bases, with 13 bases between them. CDR3 amino acids: CASSFFRGGYEQYF. CDR3 nucleotides: TGTGCCAGCAGCTTTTTCAGGGGTGGGTACGAGCAGTACTTC.

Here the CDR3 DNA reads TGTGCCAGTATGGACACCTACGAGCAGTACTTC. It codes for CASMDTYEQYF. This chain links TRBV19 with TRBJ2-7; the D gene is possibly TRBD1 (5 bases). The CDR3 contains 11 residues. Germline V gives CDR1 LNHDA, CDR2 SQIVND (reference sequence). The V end lost 7 bases, the J end lost 2 bases, and 6 bases lay between the germline ends.

This clonotype was recorded at least ten times. The chain carries TRBV19 and TRBJ2-1; possible D gene TRBD1, 6 bases. Germline CDR1 and CDR2: LNHDA and SQIVND (reference sequence). CDR3 length: 18 residues. V was clipped by 3 bases and J by 0 bases, with 18 bases between them. CDR3 sequence (DNA): TGTGCCAGTAGTATCTCAGTGATGGGACATAGCTCCTACAATGAGCAGTTCTTC. Translated: CASSISVMGHSSYNEQFF.